This T cell receptor beta chain appears in the sequencing data of a study of blood T cells in healthy people across ages. This clonotype was observed a handful of times. Its target is unknown. The CDR3 sequence is 12 residues long. Per the germline V gene, CDR1 is MDHEN and CDR2 is SYDVKM. Trimming pared 1 base from V and 5 bases from J, leaving 6 bases between. Study-wide results and limits: Diversity figures derived from one million T cells were judged to underestimate the true value. Naive T cell percentage showed a strong correlation with the diversity of TCR beta. While age rose, TCR beta diversity per million T cells dropped in a roughly linear way.

The authors ran a second PCR of 7 to 11 cycles using a sample-barcoded 5' primer and a J-beta primer mix. Each CDR3 protein is one row after TCRdb ran MiXCR on the 5' RACE reads. This sample yields roughly 700,000 distinct CDR3 sequences, of which around half are seen a single time; around 32% belongs to the top ten. The individuals who served as donors were healthy Caucasians living in Russia, aged roughly 6 to 95. The chain combines TRBV28 with TRBJ2-7; perhaps TRBD2 as D (5 bases). This TCR was recovered from a woman aged 55 to 70 in good health. Sample: blood. The CDR3 sequence is CASSLLRDEQYF. Written as DNA, the CDR3 is TGTGCCAGCAGTTTATTGCGGGACGAGCAGTACTTC.